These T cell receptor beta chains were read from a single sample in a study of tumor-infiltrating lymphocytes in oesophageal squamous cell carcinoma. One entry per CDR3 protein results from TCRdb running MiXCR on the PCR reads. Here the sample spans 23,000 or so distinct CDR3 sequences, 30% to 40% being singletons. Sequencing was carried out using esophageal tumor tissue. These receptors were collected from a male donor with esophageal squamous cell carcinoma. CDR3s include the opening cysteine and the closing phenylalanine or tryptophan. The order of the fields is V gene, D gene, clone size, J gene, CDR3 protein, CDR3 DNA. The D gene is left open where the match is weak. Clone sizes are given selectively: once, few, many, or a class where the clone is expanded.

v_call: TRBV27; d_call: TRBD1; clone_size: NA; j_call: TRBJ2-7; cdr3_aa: CASSPSTGGFYEQYF; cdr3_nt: TGTGCCAGCAGTCCATCGACAGGGGGCTTCTACGAGCAGTACTTC
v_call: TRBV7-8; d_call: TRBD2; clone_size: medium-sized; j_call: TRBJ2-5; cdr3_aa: CASSPPVVAGGETQYF; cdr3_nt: TGTGCCAGCAGCCCCCCGGTGGTAGCGGGGGGAGAGACCCAGTACTTC
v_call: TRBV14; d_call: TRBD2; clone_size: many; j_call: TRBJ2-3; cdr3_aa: CASSQFHPGLAGKTDTQYF; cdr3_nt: TGTGCCAGCAGCCAATTCCATCCCGGGCTAGCGGGAAAGACAGATACGCAGTATTTT
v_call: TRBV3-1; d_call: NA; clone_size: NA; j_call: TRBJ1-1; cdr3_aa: CASSQGNTEAFF; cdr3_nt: TGTGCCAGCAGCCAGGGGAACACTGAAGCTTTCTTT
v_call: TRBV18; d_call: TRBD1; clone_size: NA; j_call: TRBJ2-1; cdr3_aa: CASSPGQGNNEQFF; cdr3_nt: TGTGCCAGCTCCCCGGGACAGGGGAACAATGAGCAGTTCTTC
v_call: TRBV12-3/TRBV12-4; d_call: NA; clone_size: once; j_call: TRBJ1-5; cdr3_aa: CASSSSGRAQPQHF; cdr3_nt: TGTGCCAGCAGTTCCTCGGGTAGGGCTCAGCCCCAGCATTTT
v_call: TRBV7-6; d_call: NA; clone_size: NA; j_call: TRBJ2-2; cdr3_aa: CASSLAQNTGELFF; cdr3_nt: TGTGCCAGCAGCTTAGCGCAGAACACCGGGGAGCTGTTTTTT
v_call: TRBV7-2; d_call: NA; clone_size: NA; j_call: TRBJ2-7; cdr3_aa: CASSLASASVAYEQYF; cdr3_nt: TGTGCCAGCAGCTTAGCGAGTGCTAGCGTGGCCTACGAGCAGTACTTC
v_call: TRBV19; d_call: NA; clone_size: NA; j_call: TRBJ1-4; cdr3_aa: CASSIQASSEKLFF; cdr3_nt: TGTGCCAGTAGTATCCAGGCATCGAGTGAAAAACTGTTTTTT
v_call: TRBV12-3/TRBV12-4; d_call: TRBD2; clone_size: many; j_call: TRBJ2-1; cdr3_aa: CASRPTSGGRSYNEQFF; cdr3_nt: TGTGCCAGCAGGCCGACTAGCGGGGGGCGCTCCTACAATGAGCAGTTCTTC
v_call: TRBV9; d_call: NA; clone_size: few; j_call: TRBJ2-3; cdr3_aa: CASSVEGFSTDTQYF; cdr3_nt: TGTGCCAGCAGCGTAGAGGGGTTCAGCACAGATACGCAGTATTTT
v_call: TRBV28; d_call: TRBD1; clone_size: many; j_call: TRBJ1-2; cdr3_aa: CASTLGGGYYGYTF; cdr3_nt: TGTGCCAGCACCTTGGGAGGGGGCTACTATGGCTACACCTTC
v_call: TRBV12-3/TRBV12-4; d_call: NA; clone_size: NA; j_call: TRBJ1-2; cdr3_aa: CASRGGGQLGYGYTF; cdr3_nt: TGTGCCAGCAGGGGGGGAGGACAGTTGGGCTATGGCTACACATTC
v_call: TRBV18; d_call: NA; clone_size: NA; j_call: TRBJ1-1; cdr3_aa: CASSPPVNRNTEAFF; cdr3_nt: TGTGCCAGCTCACCACCGGTAAACAGAAACACTGAAGCTTTCTTT
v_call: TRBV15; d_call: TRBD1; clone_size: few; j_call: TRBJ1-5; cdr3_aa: CATSLTGTGNQPQHF; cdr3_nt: TGTGCCACCAGCTTAACCGGGACAGGGAATCAGCCCCAGCATTTT
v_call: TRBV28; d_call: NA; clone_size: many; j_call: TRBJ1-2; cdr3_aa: CASSLDRSMGYTF; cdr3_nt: TGTGCCAGCAGTTTGGACAGATCTATGGGCTACACCTTC
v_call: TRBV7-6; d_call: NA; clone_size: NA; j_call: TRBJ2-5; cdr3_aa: CASSVGETQYF; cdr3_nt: TGTGCCAGCAGCGTTGGAGAGACCCAGTACTTC
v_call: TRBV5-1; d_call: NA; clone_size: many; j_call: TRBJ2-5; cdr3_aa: CASSKSMAGETQYF; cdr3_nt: TGCGCCAGCAGCAAGTCTATGGCCGGAGAGACCCAGTACTTC
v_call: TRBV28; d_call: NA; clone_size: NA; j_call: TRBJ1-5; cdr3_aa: CASSLPKNNQPQHF; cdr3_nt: TGTGCCAGCAGCCTACCTAAGAACAATCAGCCCCAGCATTTT
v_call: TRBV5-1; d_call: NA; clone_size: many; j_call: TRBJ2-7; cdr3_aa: CASSLDRPSSYEQYF; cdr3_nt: TGCGCCAGCAGCTTGGACAGGCCTAGCTCCTACGAGCAGTACTTC
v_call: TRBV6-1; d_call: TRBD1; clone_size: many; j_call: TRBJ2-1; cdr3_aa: CASQGQTSYNEQFF; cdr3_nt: TGTGCCAGCCAGGGACAGACTTCCTACAATGAGCAGTTCTTC
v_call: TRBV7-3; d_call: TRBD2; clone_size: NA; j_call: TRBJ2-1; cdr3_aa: CASSPVGGRQYNEQFF; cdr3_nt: TGTGCCAGCAGCCCCGTAGGCGGGAGGCAGTACAATGAGCAGTTCTTC
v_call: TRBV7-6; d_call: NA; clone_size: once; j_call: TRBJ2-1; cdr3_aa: CASSILYGSSQFF; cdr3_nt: TGTGCCAGCAGCATCCTTTATGGCAGCAGCCAGTTCTTC
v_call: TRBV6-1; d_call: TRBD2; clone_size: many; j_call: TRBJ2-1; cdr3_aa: CASTRIAGYNEQFF; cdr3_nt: TGTGCCAGCACCCGAATAGCGGGATATAATGAGCAGTTCTTC
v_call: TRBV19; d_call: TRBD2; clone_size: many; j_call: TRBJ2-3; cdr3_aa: CASRAAGGPDTQYF; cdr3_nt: TGTGCCAGTAGAGCCGCGGGAGGCCCAGATACGCAGTATTTT
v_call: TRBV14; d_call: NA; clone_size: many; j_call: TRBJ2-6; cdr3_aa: CASSPLRTDRTSGANVLTF; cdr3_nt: TGTGCCAGCAGCCCGCTCCGGACAGACCGAACCTCTGGGGCCAACGTCCTGACTTTC
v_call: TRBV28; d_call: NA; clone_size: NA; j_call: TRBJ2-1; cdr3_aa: CASVIAEGDEQFF; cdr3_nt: TGTGCCAGCGTAATAGCGGAAGGCGATGAGCAGTTCTTC
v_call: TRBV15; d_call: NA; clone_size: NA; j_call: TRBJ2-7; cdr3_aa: CATSTEGQSYEQYF; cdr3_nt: TGTGCCACCAGCACAGAGGGGCAGTCCTACGAGCAGTACTTC
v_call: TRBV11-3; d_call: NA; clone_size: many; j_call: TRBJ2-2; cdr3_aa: CASSISPGLTGELFF; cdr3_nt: TGTGCCAGCAGCATATCCCCGGGACTTACCGGGGAGCTGTTTTTT
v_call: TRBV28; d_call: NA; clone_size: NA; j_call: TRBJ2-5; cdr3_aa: CASSKPETQYF; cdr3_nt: TGTGCCAGCAGCAAGCCGGAGACCCAGTACTTC
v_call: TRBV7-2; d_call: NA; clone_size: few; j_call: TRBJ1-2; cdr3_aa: CASSSGPNYGYTF; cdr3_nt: TGTGCCAGCAGCTCCGGACCTAACTATGGCTACACCTTC
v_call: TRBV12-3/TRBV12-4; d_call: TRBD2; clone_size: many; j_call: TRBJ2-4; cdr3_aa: CASSLAGGNIQYF; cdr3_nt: TGTGCCAGCAGCCTAGCGGGAGGAAACATTCAGTACTTC
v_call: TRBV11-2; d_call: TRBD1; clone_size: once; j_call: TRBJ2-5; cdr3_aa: CASRSLDRGLETQYF; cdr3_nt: TGTGCCAGCAGATCTTTGGACAGGGGTTTAGAGACCCAGTACTTC
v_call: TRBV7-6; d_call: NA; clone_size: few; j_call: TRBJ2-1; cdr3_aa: CASSLSGYSNEQFF; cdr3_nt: TGTGCTAGCAGCTTATCTGGATACTCCAATGAGCAGTTCTTC
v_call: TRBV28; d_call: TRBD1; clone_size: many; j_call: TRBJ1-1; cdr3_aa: CASKATGTGRGAFF; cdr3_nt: TGTGCCAGCAAAGCGACAGGGACGGGTCGAGGAGCTTTCTTT
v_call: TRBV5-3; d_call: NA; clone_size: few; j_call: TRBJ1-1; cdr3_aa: CASSWGELNTEAFF; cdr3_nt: TGTGCCAGCAGCTGGGGGGAGTTGAACACTGAAGCTTTCTTT
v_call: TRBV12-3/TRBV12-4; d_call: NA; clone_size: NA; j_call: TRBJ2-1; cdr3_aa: CASSLAYSGEQFF; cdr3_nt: TGTGCCAGCAGTTTAGCATACTCAGGTGAGCAGTTCTTC
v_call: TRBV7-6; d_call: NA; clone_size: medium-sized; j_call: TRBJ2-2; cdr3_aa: CASSPRFGGELFF; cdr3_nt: TGTGCCAGCAGTCCACGGTTTGGCGGGGAGCTGTTTTTT
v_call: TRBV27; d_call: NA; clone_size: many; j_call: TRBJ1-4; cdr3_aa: CASSLSVRSNEKLFF; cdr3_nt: TGTGCCAGCAGTTTATCGGTCAGGTCTAATGAAAAACTGTTTTTT
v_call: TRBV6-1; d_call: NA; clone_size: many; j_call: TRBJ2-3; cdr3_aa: CASGSLVADTQYF; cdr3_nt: TGTGCCAGCGGATCCCTAGTTGCAGATACGCAGTATTTT
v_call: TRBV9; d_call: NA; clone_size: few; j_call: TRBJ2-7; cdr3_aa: CASSEGGEGYEQYF; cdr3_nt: TGTGCCAGCAGCGAGGGGGGGGAAGGCTACGAGCAGTACTTC
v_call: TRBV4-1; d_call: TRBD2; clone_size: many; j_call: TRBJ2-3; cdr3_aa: CASSPRGGRTDTQYF; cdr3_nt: TGCGCCAGCAGCCCCCGGGGGGGGAGGACAGATACGCAGTATTTT
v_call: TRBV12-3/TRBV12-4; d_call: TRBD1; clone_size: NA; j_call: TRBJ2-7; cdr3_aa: CASSSTNRGNYEQYF; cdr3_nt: TGTGCCAGCAGTTCCACGAACAGGGGGAACTACGAGCAGTACTTC
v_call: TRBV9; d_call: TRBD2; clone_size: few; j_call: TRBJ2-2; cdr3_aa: CASSVGLAGGPVTGELFF; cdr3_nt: TGTGCCAGCAGCGTAGGGCTAGCGGGGGGGCCGGTCACCGGGGAGCTGTTTTTT
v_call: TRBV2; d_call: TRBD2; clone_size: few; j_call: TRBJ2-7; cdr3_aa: CASSALADTYEQYF; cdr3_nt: TGTGCCAGCAGCGCTCTAGCGGATACCTACGAGCAGTACTTC
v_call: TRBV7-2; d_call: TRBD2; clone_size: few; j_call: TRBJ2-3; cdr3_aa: CASSPQAGATDTQYF; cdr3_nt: TGTGCCAGCAGCCCACAAGCGGGAGCCACAGATACGCAGTATTTT
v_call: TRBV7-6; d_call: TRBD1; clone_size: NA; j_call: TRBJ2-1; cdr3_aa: CASSPGTGGLRETQFF; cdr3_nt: TGTGCCAGCAGCCCCGGGACAGGGGGACTGAGGGAGACCCAGTTCTTC
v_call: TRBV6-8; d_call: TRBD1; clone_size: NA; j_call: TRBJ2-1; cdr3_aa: CASSYLLQGHVEQFF; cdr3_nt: TGTGCCAGCAGTTACCTCTTACAGGGGCATGTTGAGCAGTTCTTC
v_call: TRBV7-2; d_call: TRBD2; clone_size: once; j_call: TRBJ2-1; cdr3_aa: CASTLHASGYNEQFF; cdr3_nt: TGTGCCAGCACCCTCCATGCTAGCGGTTACAATGAGCAGTTCTTC
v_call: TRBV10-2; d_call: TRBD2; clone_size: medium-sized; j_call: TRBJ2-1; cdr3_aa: CASRVAGGEDEQFF; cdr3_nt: TGCGCCAGCAGGGTAGCGGGAGGGGAGGATGAGCAGTTCTTC
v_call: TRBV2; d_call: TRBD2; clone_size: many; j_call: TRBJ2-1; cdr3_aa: CATAGLAEEQFF; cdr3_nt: TGTGCCACGGCGGGACTAGCGGAGGAGCAGTTCTTC
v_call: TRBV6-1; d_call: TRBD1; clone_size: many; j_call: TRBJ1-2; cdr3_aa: CASSPQGDSYGYTF; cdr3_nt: TGTGCCAGCAGCCCACAGGGGGATAGTTATGGCTACACCTTC
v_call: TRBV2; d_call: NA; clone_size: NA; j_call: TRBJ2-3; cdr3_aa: CASRGSGTDTQYF; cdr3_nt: TGTGCCAGCAGGGGCTCAGGGACAGATACGCAGTATTTT
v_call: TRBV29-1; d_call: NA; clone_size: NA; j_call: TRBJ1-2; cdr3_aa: CSVVAVSDGYTF; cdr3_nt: TGCAGCGTTGTGGCAGTCAGTGATGGCTACACCTTC
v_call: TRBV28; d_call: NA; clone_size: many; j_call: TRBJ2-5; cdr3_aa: CASSSGGGETQYF; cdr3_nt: TGTGCCAGCAGTTCGGGGGGCGGCGAGACCCAGTACTTC
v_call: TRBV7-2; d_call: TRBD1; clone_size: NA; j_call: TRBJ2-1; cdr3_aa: CASSTRDRDLLSFSSYNEQFF; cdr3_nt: TGTGCCAGCAGCACCCGGGACAGGGACCTTCTCTCCTTTAGCTCCTACAATGAGCAGTTCTTC
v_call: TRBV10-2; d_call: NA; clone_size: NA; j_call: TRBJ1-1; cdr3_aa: CASSGSGGEAFF; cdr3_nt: TGCGCCAGCAGCGGTTCTGGGGGTGAAGCTTTCTTT